The 5 T cell receptor beta chains below were found in one sample sequenced in a study of cytomegalovirus exposure and HLA in healthy donors. Use of 60 Vbeta and 13 Jbeta primers characterized the PCR. Assay: immunoSEQ multiplex PCR; the TCRdb copy retains only in-frame clones and omits some. The table has fewer than 150,000 clones, around 77% seen once. Sequences were obtained from PBMCs. These receptor sequences come from a middle-aged man in good health and CMV-seropositive.

The rearrangement uses TRBV5-1 and TRBJ2-3; 8 bases match TRBD1. Trimming at V came to 5 bases and at J to 4 bases, leaving 6 bases not matched to a gene. The germline V gene encodes CDR1 SGHRS and CDR2 YFSETQ. This CDR3 region has 14 residues. This chain's CDR3 is CASRRGQAADTQYF. In nucleotides, the CDR3 is TGCGCCAGCAGAAGGGGACAGGCAGCAGATACGCAGTATTTT.

The chain links TRBV11-2 to TRBJ1-2; D is unclear. The CDR3 runs to 13 residues. Germline assignment: CDR1 SGHAT and CDR2 FQNNGV. Trimming shortened V by 1 base and J by 6 bases, and 9 bases separated the two germline ends. This CDR3 is CASSLVGTDGYTF. CDR3 DNA sequence: TGTGCCAGCAGCTTAGTTGGTACAGATGGCTACACCTTC.

The chain uses TRBV7-9 and TRBJ2-3, with 8 bases identical to TRBD1. Looked up from germline, CDR1 is SEHNR and CDR2 is FQNEAQ (reference sequence). V shed 1 base, J shed 4 bases, and the junction held 10 bases outside the gene matches. The CDR3 is 17 residues long. The CDR3 DNA is TGTGCCAGCAGCTTAGGGGAAGGACAGGGAATATCAGATACGCAGTATTTT. Translation gives CASSLGEGQGISDTQYF.

CDR3 sequence: CASSFGGTGAPNTIYF. CDR3 bases: TGTGCCAGCAGCTTTGGAGGGACAGGGGCCCCCAACACCATATATTTT. This chain links TRBV5-6 with TRBJ1-3; 10 nucleotides line up with TRBD1. This CDR3 has 16 amino acids. CDR1 is SGHDT, CDR2 YYEEEE, per germline. V trimming: 2 bases; J trimming: 7 bases; junction bases outside the gene matches: 9.

The rearrangement uses TRBV29-1 and TRBJ2-1, with 12 bases identical to TRBD2. The germline V gene encodes CDR1 SQVTM and CDR2 ANQGSEA. This CDR3 has 16 residues. After removal of 4 bases from V and 0 bases from J, the junction contained 4 bases not matched to a gene. The CDR3 nucleotides are TGCAGCGTTGCACTAGCGGGAGGAAGCTCCTACAATGAGCAGTTCTTC. This sequence encodes CSVALAGGSSYNEQFF.